Sequencing of this T cell receptor beta chain was carried out in a study of molecular identifiers for immune sequencing clone quantification. In the study overall: In replicates, the authors split RNA from approximately 20,000 or 100,000 naive CD8 cells five ways and sequenced four.

Study outcomes and limitations: For highly expanded clones, sizes could be underestimated when identical TCR molecules share a barcode. Detecting spiked Jurkat TCR RNA from one cell among around 930,000 naive cells was reportedly possible.

Only a few counts were recorded for this clonotype. Its antigen is not known. Sorted naive CD8 T cells were those defined as CD8+CD4-CCR7+CD45RA+. The CDR3 contains 16 residues. The V gene's germline CDR1 is MNHEY and CDR2 SVGAGI. V lost 0 bases and J lost 2, with 13 bases in between. TCRdb reprocessed the PCR reads with MiXCR, giving one entry per CDR3 protein. Of over 600,000 distinct CDR3 sequences listed, less than 20% are singletons. The chain combines TRBV6-5 with TRBJ1-1; no firm D call. This clonotype was sampled from a human donor in good health. Some libraries in this study had Jurkat cell RNA spiked in. Sequences were obtained from naive CD8+ T cells from blood, with Jurkat cell RNA spiked in. Subset reported: FACS-sorted CD8+CD4-CCR7+CD45RA+ naive T cells. The CDR3 here is CASSYSVGSFNTEAFF. The CDR3 coding sequence is TGTGCCAGCAGTTACTCGGTCGGAAGCTTCAACACTGAAGCTTTCTTT.